These 13 T cell receptor beta chains share one sample of origin, sequenced in a study of T cells in Graves' hyperthyroidism and ophthalmopathy. RNA transcripts provided the source from which TCR beta CDR3 regions were amplified. Using the HTBI primer set, a first-round RT-PCR was run on the TCR CDR3. TCRdb re-called the multiplex PCR reads with MiXCR, one entry per CDR3 protein. This sample has roughly 500,000 distinct CDR3 sequences; more than 45% occur once, and the top ten carry around 17%. The sequenced sample was peripheral blood or thyroid tissue (not recorded which). Source of these receptors: an adult woman with Graves' disease, either hyperthyroidism or ophthalmopathy (not recorded which).

V usage is TRBV24-1 and J usage is TRBJ2-1; a possible D gene is TRBD2 (5 bases). The CDR3 consists of 11 residues. V shed 3 bases and J shed 12 bases, with 8 bases lying between them. CDR1 is KGHDR, CDR2 SFDVKD, per germline. The CDR3 spells CATSDERGQFF. The CDR3 nucleotides read TGTGCCACCAGTGATGAACGGGGGCAGTTCTTC.

The table lists this clonotype with a few counts. This chain uses TRBV7-3 with TRBJ1-6; D unresolved. Deletions cut 1 base from V and 6 bases from J, with 13 bases between. Germline V gene data show CDR1 as SGHTA and CDR2 as FQGTGA. CDR3 length equals 16 residues. CDR3: CASSLNGPWANSPLHF. CDR3 sequence (DNA): TGTGCCAGCAGCTTAAACGGACCGTGGGCTAATTCACCCCTCCACTTT.

The sample holds a few counts of this clonotype. The rearrangement uses TRBV4-2 and TRBJ2-7, with 11 bases lining up with TRBD2. The CDR3 extends over 16 amino acids. With V trimmed by 4 bases and J by 4 bases, 9 bases remained unmatched. The germline V gene has CDR1 LGHNA and CDR2 YNFKEQ. In DNA, the CDR3 is TGTGCCAGCAGCCCACAAGGTAGCGGGAGGGGGTACGAGCAGTACTTC. It codes for CASSPQGSGRGYEQYF.

Many counts were recorded for this clonotype. The gene calls are TRBV4-1 and TRBJ2-7, with a possible D match to TRBD2 (6 bases). The V end lost 0 bases, the J end lost 0 bases, and 9 bases lay between the germline ends. This CDR3 comprises 15 residues. Germline loops: CDR1 MGHRA, CDR2 YSYEKL. CDR3 sequence (DNA): TGCGCCAGCAGCCAAGAACCGGGGGACTCCTACGAGCAGTACTTC. Protein: CASSQEPGDSYEQYF.

This clonotype was seen a few times. This rearrangement joins TRBV7-3 to TRBJ2-7; TRBD1 aligns across 8 bases. Germline CDR1 reads SGHTA; CDR2 reads FQGTGA. This CDR3 region has 14 residues. J lost 5 bases, V lost 1 base, and 4 bases had no gene match. The CDR3 is CASSLRQGFHEQYF. The CDR3 nucleotides are TGTGCCAGCAGCTTAAGACAGGGGTTCCACGAGCAGTACTTC. Supplemented by reference TRBV7-3 and TRBJ2-7, the full variable domain reads GAGVSQTPSNKVTEKGKYVELRCDPISGHTALYWYRQSLGQGPEFLIYFQGTGAADDSGLPNDRFFAVRPEGSVSTLKIQRTERGDSAVYLCASSLRQGFHEQYFGPGTRLTVT.

This clonotype was seen just once. The chain is built from TRBV2 and TRBJ1-2; D possibly corresponds to TRBD1 (6 bases). With 6 bases removed from V and 0 bases from J, the gap between germline ends came to 14 bases. CDR1 and CDR2 (germline): SNHLY, FYNNEI. This CDR3 is built from 15 residues. For the CDR3, the DNA is TGTGCCAGCAGACAGGGCGGTCTAGCTAACTATGGCTACACCTTC. Translated: CASRQGGLANYGYTF.

This clonotype occurred many times. This chain links TRBV10-3 with TRBJ2-2, with D perhaps TRBD1 or TRBD2 (5 bases each). The germline V gene has CDR1 ENHRY and CDR2 SYGVKD. CDR3 size: 15 residues. Trimming stripped 4 bases from V and 0 bases from J, with 9 bases between. The CDR3 sequence: CAISAPGPNTGELFF. Written as DNA, the CDR3 is TGTGCCATCAGTGCGCCGGGACCGAACACCGGGGAGCTGTTTTTT.

This clonotype came up many times. The chain recombines TRBV7-6 with TRBJ1-4; the D gene is possibly TRBD1 (5 bases). The CDR3 consists of 17 residues. V lost 4 bases, J lost 7 bases, and 22 bases lay in between. Germline CDR1 SGHVS, CDR2 FNYEAQ. Written as DNA, the CDR3 is TGTGCCAGCAGCTCACGCTCCGGGGCCCTCGTAGTTGAAAAACTGTTTTTT. Protein sequence: CASSSRSGALVVEKLFF.

This chain uses TRBV15 with TRBJ2-2; 10 bases match TRBD2. Germline trimming cut 3 bases from V and 4 bases from J; bases unmatched to any gene: 5. The CDR3 loop spans 16 amino acids. The germline V gene has CDR1 LNHNV and CDR2 YYDKDF (reference sequence). The CDR3 reads CATSSRRTSGTGELFF. Written as DNA, the CDR3 is TGTGCCACCAGCAGTCGGCGGACTAGCGGCACCGGGGAGCTGTTTTTT. Together with reference TRBV15 and TRBJ2-2, the CDR3 gives the full variable domain: DAMVIQNPRYQVTQFGKPVTLSCSQTLNHNVMYWYQQKSSQAPKLLFHYYDKDFNNEADTPDNFQSRRPNTSFCFLDIRSPGLGDTAMYLCATSSRRTSGTGELFFGEGSRLTVL.

The V call is TRBV14, the J call TRBJ2-7; 10 positions match TRBD2. The CDR3 is made up of 15 amino acids. The V segment lost 4 bases and the J segment 3 bases; nucleotides outside the gene matches: 6. Germline V gene sequence: CDR1 SGHDN, CDR2 FVKESK. CDR3 DNA: TGTGCCAGCAGCCGATCTAGCGGGAGCCGCTACGAGCAGTACTTC. It translates to CASSRSSGSRYEQYF. Drawing the rest from reference TRBV14 and TRBJ2-7, the complete variable domain is EAGVTQFPSHSVIEKGQTVTLRCDPISGHDNLYWYRRVMGKEIKFLLHFVKESKQDESGMPNNRFLAERTGGTYSTLKVQPAELEDSGVYFCASSRSSGSRYEQYFGPGTRLTVT.

V and J are TRBV29-1 and TRBJ1-1; 7 bases match TRBD1. The CDR3 length is 12 residues. The germline CDR1 and CDR2 sequences are SQVTM and ANQGSEA. Losses at the gene ends were 5 bases for V and 5 bases for J; bases not matched to a gene: 5. CDR3 protein: CSVTEQGTEAFF. DNA of the CDR3: TGCAGCGTTACAGAACAGGGGACTGAAGCTTTCTTT.

This clonotype was seen ten or more times. The gene calls are TRBV5-1 and TRBJ2-7, with D perhaps matching TRBD1 (6 bases). In germline, CDR1 is SGHRS, CDR2 YFSETQ. The CDR3 length is 15 residues. Trimming removed 0 bases from V and 3 bases from J, with 13 bases in between. The CDR3 is CASSLDQDRNYEQYF. CDR3 nucleotides: TGCGCCAGCAGCTTGGACCAAGACAGGAACTACGAGCAGTACTTC.

This chain joins TRBV25-1 and TRBJ1-5; 10 bases line up with TRBD1. Germline V lookup: CDR1 MGHDK, CDR2 SYGVNS. This CDR3 has 15 residues. V lost 5 bases and J lost 5; bases outside the gene matches: 6. CDR3 region: CASSHSGTGDQPQHF. The CDR3 DNA follows: TGTGCCAGCAGTCACTCCGGGACAGGGGATCAGCCCCAGCATTTT.